This TCR beta chain was recovered during a study of technical replicates of blood from a handful of donors. Method: immunoSEQ multiplex PCR; TCRdb's copy keeps in-frame clones and lacks some. The data hold roughly 76,000 clones, with around 92% observed a single time. Trimming shortened V by 9 bases and J by 2 bases, and 17 bases separated the two germline ends. From germline, CDR1 is MDHEN and CDR2 SYDVKM. This CDR3 region has 14 residues. What was sequenced was T cells isolated from PBMCs. V is TRBV28 and J is TRBJ2-7; possible D gene TRBD2, 6 bases. This receptor was identified in a human donor in good health. Some clones in this sample may be carry-over from other donors' samples. CDR3 residues: CASKVSGGTYEQYF. The CDR3 DNA reads as TGTGCCAGTAAGGTTTCCGGCGGGACCTACGAGCAGTACTTC. The full variable domain, in which reference TRBV28 and TRBJ2-7 provide the parts outside the CDR3, is DVKVTQSSRYLVKRTGEKVFLECVQDMDHENMFWYRQDPGLGLRLIYFSYDVKMKEKGDIPEGYSVSREKKERFSLILESASTNQTSMYLCASKVSGGTYEQYFGPGTRLTVT.